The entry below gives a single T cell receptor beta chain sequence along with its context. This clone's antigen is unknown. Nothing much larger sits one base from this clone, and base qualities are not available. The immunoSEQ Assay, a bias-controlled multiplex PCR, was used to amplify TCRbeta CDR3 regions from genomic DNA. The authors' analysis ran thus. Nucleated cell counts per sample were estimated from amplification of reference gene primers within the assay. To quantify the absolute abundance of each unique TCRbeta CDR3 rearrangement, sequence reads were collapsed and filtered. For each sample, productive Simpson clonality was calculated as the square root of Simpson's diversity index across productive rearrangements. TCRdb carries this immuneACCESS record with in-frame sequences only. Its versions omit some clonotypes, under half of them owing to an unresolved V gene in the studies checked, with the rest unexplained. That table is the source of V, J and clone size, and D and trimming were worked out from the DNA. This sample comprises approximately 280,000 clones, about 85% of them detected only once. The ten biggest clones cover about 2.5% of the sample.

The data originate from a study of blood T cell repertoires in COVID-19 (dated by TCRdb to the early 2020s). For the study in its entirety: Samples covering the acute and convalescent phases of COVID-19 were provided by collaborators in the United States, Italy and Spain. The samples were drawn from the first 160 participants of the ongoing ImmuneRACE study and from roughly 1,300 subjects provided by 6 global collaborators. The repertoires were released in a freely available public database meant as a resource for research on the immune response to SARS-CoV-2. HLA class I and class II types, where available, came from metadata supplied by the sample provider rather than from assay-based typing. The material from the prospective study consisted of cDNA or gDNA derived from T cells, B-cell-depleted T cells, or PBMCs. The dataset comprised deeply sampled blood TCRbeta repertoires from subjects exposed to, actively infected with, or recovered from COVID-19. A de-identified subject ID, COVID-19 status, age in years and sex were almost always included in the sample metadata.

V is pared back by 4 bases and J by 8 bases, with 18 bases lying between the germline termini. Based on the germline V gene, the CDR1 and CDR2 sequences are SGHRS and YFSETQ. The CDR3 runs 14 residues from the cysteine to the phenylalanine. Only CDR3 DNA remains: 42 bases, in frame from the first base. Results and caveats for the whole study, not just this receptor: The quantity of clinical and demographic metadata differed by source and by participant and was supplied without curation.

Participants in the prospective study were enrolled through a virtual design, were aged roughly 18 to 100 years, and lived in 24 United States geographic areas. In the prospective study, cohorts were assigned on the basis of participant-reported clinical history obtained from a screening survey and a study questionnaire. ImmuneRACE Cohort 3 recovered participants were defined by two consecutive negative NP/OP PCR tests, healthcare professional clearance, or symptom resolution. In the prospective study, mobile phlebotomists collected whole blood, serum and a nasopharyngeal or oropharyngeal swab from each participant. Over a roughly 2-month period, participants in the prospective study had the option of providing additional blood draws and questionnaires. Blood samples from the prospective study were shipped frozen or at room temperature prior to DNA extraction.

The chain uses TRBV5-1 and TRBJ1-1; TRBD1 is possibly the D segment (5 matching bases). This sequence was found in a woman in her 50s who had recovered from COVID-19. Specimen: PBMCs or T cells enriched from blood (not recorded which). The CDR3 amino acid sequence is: CASSLGQTTAEAFF. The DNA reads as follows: TGCGCCAGCAGCCTTGGGCAGACGACAGCCGAAGCTTTCTTT.